This T cell receptor beta chain derives from a study of T cell responses to AZD1222 COVID-19 vaccine. Study findings and constraints: No repertoire was sampled before or during the peak T cell response, only after it. Two AZD1222 administrations were followed by greater Spike-specific TCR breadth and depth. Dominant at 160-218 and 743-854, vaccine-associated CD4 TCRs also spanned spike.

TCRdb's table, derived via immunoSEQ multiplex PCR, lists solely in-frame clones and lacks some. Seen here are about 190,000 clones, approximately 91% observed once, and the top ten hold 0.99%. V lost 4 bases and J lost 4, with 10 bases in between. The germline gives CDR1 MNHEY, CDR2 SVGEGT. CDR3 size: 14 residues. Points on this clone: What it recognizes is unknown.

This material consisted of peripheral blood, taken on day 0 of AZD1222 vaccination. The origin of this receptor is an adult in good health. J is TRBJ2-2 and V is TRBV6-2 or TRBV6-3; a weak D match, TRBD2 (7 bases). The CDR3 is CASSLGGATGELFF. CDR3 nucleotide sequence: TGTGCCAGCAGTTTGGGGGGGGCCACCGGGGAGCTGTTTTTT.